The rows below give T cell receptor beta chains drawn from one sample of a study of blood T cell repertoires in COVID-19. The assay was immunoSEQ multiplex PCR, and TCRdb's table has in-frame clones only and misses some. In the table there are roughly 360,000 clones, roughly 86% of which are singletons. The sequencing input was peripheral blood. Every receptor here comes from a human donor with acute or convalescent COVID-19. The donor label of this sample is uncertain. The CDR3 runs from the conserved cysteine through the conserved F or W. The D gene is left open where the match is weak. Clone sizes are given selectively: once, few, many, or a class where the clone is expanded.

TRBJ2-5 | NA | TRBV7-8 | NA | TGTGCCAGCAGAGGACAGTCCCAAGAGACCCAGTACTTC | CASRGQSQETQYF
TRBJ1-2 | few | TRBV7-9 | TRBD1 | TGTGCCAGCATGGGGGACAGCAACTATGGCTACACCTTC | CASMGDSNYGYTF
TRBJ2-1 | NA | TRBV15 | NA | TGTGCCACCGGGCGGGCTGGTAGCCCCAATGAGCAGTTCTTC | CATGRAGSPNEQFF
TRBJ1-5 | NA | TRBV24-1 | TRBD1 | TGTGCCACCAGTGACTCGGACAGGGGAAAAGGCGGCAATCAGCCCCAGCATTTT | CATSDSDRGKGGNQPQHF
TRBJ1-1 | few | TRBV24-1 | TRBD1 | TGTGCCACCAGTGATCCCCAGAAGACAGGGCTGGGGACTGAAGCTTTCTTT | CATSDPQKTGLGTEAFF
TRBJ1-5 | NA | TRBV19 | NA | TGTGCCAGTAGCCCGTCAGGGTATAGCAATCAGCCCCAGCATTTT | CASSPSGYSNQPQHF
TRBJ1-1 | NA | TRBV5-4 | NA | TGTGCCAGCAGCGAGAGAACTGACAGGGAAGCTTTCTTT | CASSERTDREAFF
TRBJ1-2 | NA | TRBV14 | NA | TGTGCCAGCAGCCCGACCAGGTTCGGCATCGCCTTC | CASSPTRFGIAF
TRBJ1-2 | NA | TRBV29-1 | TRBD1 | TGCAGCGTGGAGGACAGGCCCCATGGCTACACCTTC | CSVEDRPHGYTF
TRBJ1-6 | once | TRBV2 | TRBD1 | TGTGCCAGCAGGGAAACAGGGGTTAATTCACCCCTCCACTTT | CASRETGVNSPLHF
TRBJ2-7 | NA | TRBV4-2 | NA | TGTGCCAGCAGCCAGAAAACTCAACCCCCCTACGAGCAGTACTTC | CASSQKTQPPYEQYF
TRBJ1-1 | once | TRBV7-9 | NA | TGTGCCAGCAGCTTAGCCGCGGGGGGCACTGAAGCTTTCTTT | CASSLAAGGTEAFF
TRBJ1-4 | NA | TRBV6-5 | NA | TGTGCCAGCAGCAGGGCGCCTAATGAAAAACTGTTTTTT | CASSRAPNEKLFF
TRBJ1-2 | NA | TRBV5-1 | NA | TGCGCCAGCAGCTTGGAGGCAGGGGCGCGGGTTAACTATGGCTACACCTTC | CASSLEAGARVNYGYTF
TRBJ1-2 | few | TRBV29-1 | TRBD1 | TGCAGCGTTGACGGACAGGGGGGCGGCTACACCTTC | CSVDGQGGGYTF
TRBJ2-7 | NA | TRBV12-3/TRBV12-4 | NA | TGTGCCAGCAGGAGGGGGGGGCAGTACTTC | CASRRGGQYF
TRBJ2-7 | NA | TRBV3-1/TRBV3-2 | NA | TGTGCCAGCAGCCAAGATCCTGGAGGGAGAAGCTCCTACGAGCAGTACTTC | CASSQDPGGRSSYEQYF
TRBJ1-5 | NA | TRBV24-1 | NA | TGTGCCACCAGTGAGCAGGAAAATCAGCCCCAGCATTTT | CATSEQENQPQHF
TRBJ1-1 | NA | TRBV5-1 | NA | TGCGCCAGCAGCTTCGGGACTGAAGCTTTCTTT | CASSFGTEAFF
TRBJ1-3 | NA | TRBV5-5 | NA | TGTGCCAGCAGCTTGGAGCCGCAAAAGGGAAACACCATATATTTT | CASSLEPQKGNTIYF
TRBJ1-3 | NA | TRBV6-5 | NA | TGTGCCAGCAGTCCAGACAGGAGCCCTGGAAACACCATATATTTT | CASSPDRSPGNTIYF
TRBJ2-4 | NA | TRBV24-1 | TRBD2 | TGTGCCACCAGTGAAGGCGGGGGGGCGGGGAACATTCAGTACTTC | CATSEGGGAGNIQYF